This T cell receptor beta chain was observed in a study of blood T cell repertoires in COVID-19. As originally analysed: Reference gene primers were amplified, and this amplification served to estimate nucleated cell counts. The method was immunoSEQ multiplex PCR; TCRdb's version includes in-frame clones alone and lacks a portion of them. Clonal size and the V and J genes are those of that table, whereas D and trimming came from the DNA. The sample lists fewer than 400,000 clones; around 83% were seen once. The receptor was isolated from a man aged 25-45 years with active or convalescent COVID-19. The sequencing sample was made of peripheral blood.

Here the CDR3 reads CASSPGRVRGGSTDTQYF. The CDR3, as DNA: TGTGCCAGCAGCCCAGGTCGAGTGCGAGGGGGTAGCACAGATACGCAGTATTTT. This rearrangement joins TRBV9 to TRBJ2-3, with D possibly TRBD1 on 6 matching bases. This CDR3 comprises 18 residues. Germline CDR1 SGDLS, CDR2 YYNGEE. The V end was cut by 4 bases, the J end by 0 bases, with 21 bases between.